What follows are 27 T cell receptor beta chains derived from one specimen sequenced in a study of blood T cell repertoires in COVID-19. Assay: immunoSEQ multiplex PCR; the TCRdb copy retains only in-frame clones and omits some. The repertoire consists of 150,000 to 200,000 clones, with over 75% occurring once and the leading ten covering roughly 28%. Sequencing was carried out using peripheral blood. These receptor sequences come from a woman between 70 and 85 years old with acute or convalescent COVID-19.

V is TRBV2 and J is TRBJ2-1, with 11 positions matching TRBD1. Germline V gene data show CDR1 as SNHLY and CDR2 as FYNNEI. The CDR3 runs to 15 residues. The J segment lost 3 bases and the V segment lost 5 bases, leaving 3 bases of the junction unmatched. The CDR3 here is CASSRDRGSYNEQFF. The CDR3 bases are TGTGCCAGCAGTAGGGACAGGGGGAGCTACAATGAGCAGTTCTTC.

The chain employs TRBV10-3 and TRBJ2-7; 9 bases align to TRBD2. Germline loops: CDR1 ENHRY, CDR2 SYGVKD. There are 14 residues in the CDR3. V dropped 9 bases and J dropped 3; count of bases not matched to a gene: 9. CDR3 DNA: TGTGCCATTTTAGGCGGGACTAGCAACTACGAGCAGTACTTC. It translates to CAILGGTSNYEQYF.

CDR3 sequence: CASSQDGQSKNIQYF. Written as DNA, the CDR3 is TGTGCCAGCAGCCAAGACGGACAGTCCAAAAACATTCAGTACTTC. This chain connects TRBV4-2 to TRBJ2-4, with D perhaps TRBD1 (6 bases). The CDR3 is 15 residues long. The V end lost 0 bases, the J end lost 2 bases, and 8 bases lay between the germline ends. Germline CDR1 and CDR2: LGHNA and YNFKEQ.

The chain recombines TRBV24-1 with TRBJ1-2; D remains unclear. The germline gives CDR1 KGHDR, CDR2 SFDVKD. The CDR3 loop spans 15 amino acids. V gave up 3 bases and J gave up 3 bases, with 13 bases separating them. CDR3 in DNA: TGTGCCACCAGTGATGCCCGGGCGGGTGACTATGGCTACACCTTC. Protein: CATSDARAGDYGYTF.

This clone was picked up a small number of times. The chain links TRBV5-5 to TRBJ1-6; no reliable D call. V was shortened by 4 bases and J by 9 bases, with 17 bases between the two germline ends. The CDR3 contains 15 residues. The germline gives CDR1 SGHKS, CDR2 YYEKEE (reference sequence). The CDR3 region is CASSLGRSESSPLHF. The DNA for the CDR3 is TGTGCCAGCAGCCTTGGGAGGAGCGAGAGTTCACCCCTCCACTTT.

This chain joins TRBV19 and TRBJ2-3; 10 nucleotides line up with TRBD1. V gave up 3 bases and J gave up 4 bases; unmatched junction bases: 7. Germline V gives CDR1 LNHDA, CDR2 SQIVND (reference sequence). The CDR3 has 16 amino acids. Here the CDR3 reads CASSITGQGIADTQYF. The CDR3 DNA sequence: TGTGCCAGTAGTATTACGGGACAGGGGATAGCAGATACGCAGTATTTT. The variable domain in full, completed from reference TRBV19 and TRBJ2-3, reads DGGITQSPKYLFRKEGQNVTLSCEQNLNHDAMYWYRQDPGQGLRLIYYSQIVNDFQKGDIAEGYSVSREKKESFPLTVTSAQKNPTAFYLCASSITGQGIADTQYFGPGTRLTVL.

The chain couples TRBV2 to TRBJ1-5, with TRBD1 matching over 10 bases. CDR3 length equals 16 residues. The V segment lost 3 bases and the J segment 4 bases; nucleotides outside the gene matches: 6. The germline CDR1 and CDR2 sequences are SNHLY and FYNNEI. As DNA, the CDR3 is TGTGCCAGCAGTGATGTAAGACAGGGGGCTAATCAGCCCCAGCATTTT. Translating gives CASSDVRQGANQPQHF. Using reference TRBV2 and TRBJ1-5 for the parts outside the CDR3, the full variable domain is EPEVTQTPSHQVTQMGQEVILRCVPISNHLYFYWYRQILGQKVEFLVSFYNNEISEKSEIFDDQFSVERPDGSNFTLKIRSTKLEDSAMYFCASSDVRQGANQPQHFGDGTRLSIL.

The V and J genes are TRBV5-1 and TRBJ2-7; D may be TRBD1 (6 bases). Trimming removed 1 base at V and 2 bases at J, with 10 bases between. Germline CDR1 is SGHRS and CDR2 is YFSETQ. The CDR3 length is 14 residues. CDR3 amino acids: CASSLTGQPYEQYF. CDR3 in DNA: TGCGCCAGCAGCTTGACGGGACAACCCTACGAGCAGTACTTC.

In this sample, this clone turned up a few times. This chain uses TRBV6-2 or TRBV6-3 with TRBJ1-2, with 9 bases lining up with TRBD1. The CDR3 runs to 18 residues. With V trimmed by 0 bases and J by 4 bases, 12 bases remained unmatched. Germline V lookup: CDR1 MNHEY, CDR2 SVGEGT. CDR3 nucleotide sequence: TGTGCCAGCAGTTACTCGCCGGACAGGGGTAGAAGGACCTATGGCTACACCTTC. It specifies CASSYSPDRGRRTYGYTF.

This chain links TRBV9 with TRBJ2-5, with 8 nucleotides matching TRBD2. The CDR3 has 15 amino acids. CDR1 SGDLS and CDR2 YYNGEE come from the germline V gene. After removal of 3 bases from V and 4 bases from J, the junction contained 8 bases not matched to a gene. This CDR3 reads CASSAESGSGETQYF. The CDR3 region has the DNA TGTGCCAGCAGCGCCGAAAGCGGGAGCGGAGAGACCCAGTACTTC.

V gene TRBV19 combines with J gene TRBJ1-1; 10 bases fit TRBD1. J lost 7 bases, V lost 6 bases, and 5 bases had no gene match. This CDR3 is 13 amino acids long. The germline V gene encodes CDR1 LNHDA and CDR2 SQIVND (reference sequence). The CDR3 sequence: CASRRDRGDEAFF. In DNA, the CDR3 is TGTGCCAGTAGGAGGGACAGGGGAGATGAAGCTTTCTTT.

This chain uses TRBV7-3 with TRBJ2-5; possible D gene TRBD1, 5 bases. Germline V gene data show CDR1 as SGHTA and CDR2 as FQGTGA. This CDR3 region has 13 residues. Trimming cost V 2 bases and J 4 bases, with 8 bases left between them. CDR3: CASSLGAVETQYF. CDR3 nucleotide sequence: TGTGCCAGCAGCTTAGGGGCGGTAGAGACCCAGTACTTC.

The chain combines TRBV6-6 with TRBJ2-7, with 13 bases matching TRBD2. Per the germline V gene, CDR1 is MNHNY and CDR2 is SVGAGI (reference sequence). The CDR3 spans 13 residues. V was clipped by 7 bases and J by 7 bases; unmatched bases: 4. As DNA, the CDR3 is TGTGCCAGCAACGGACTAGCGGGAGTTGAGCAGTACTTC. It is translated as CASNGLAGVEQYF.

The chain has TRBV15 and TRBJ1-2; no clear D gene. V was shortened by 1 base and J by 4 bases, with 10 bases between the two germline ends. This CDR3 has 14 amino acids. The germline gives CDR1 LNHNV, CDR2 YYDKDF (reference sequence). The CDR3 DNA follows: TGTGCCACCAGCAGAGGAGGGCCCGTCTATGGCTACACCTTC. Amino acids: CATSRGGPVYGYTF.

V is TRBV6-1 and J is TRBJ2-7, with D tentatively TRBD1 (6 bases). The CDR3 consists of 12 residues. V shed 3 bases and J shed 6 bases, with 9 bases lying between them. Germline V lookup: CDR1 MNHNS, CDR2 SASEGT. The CDR3: CASSEGAVEQYF. CDR3 coding DNA: TGTGCCAGCAGTGAGGGGGCAGTCGAGCAGTACTTC.

The V gene is TRBV5-1, the J gene TRBJ1-5, with D perhaps matching TRBD1 (6 bases). The CDR3 spans 13 residues. The germline V and J ends were trimmed by 7 bases and 3 bases, with 11 bases remaining between them. Germline V lookup: CDR1 SGHRS, CDR2 YFSETQ. CDR3 loop: CASREGDNQPQHF. The CDR3 DNA reads TGCGCCAGCCGGGAGGGGGACAATCAGCCCCAGCATTTT. The full variable domain, in which reference TRBV5-1 and TRBJ1-5 provide the parts outside the CDR3, is KAGVTQTPRYLIKTRGQQVTLSCSPISGHRSVSWYQQTPGQGLQFLFEYFSETQRNKGNFPGRFSGRQFSNSRSEMNVSTLELGDSALYLCASREGDNQPQHFGDGTRLSIL.

This chain links TRBV10-3 with TRBJ2-7, with 8 bases identical to TRBD2. After removal of 3 bases from V and 3 bases from J, the junction contained 7 bases not matched to a gene. The germline CDR1 and CDR2 sequences are ENHRY and SYGVKD. The CDR3 is 15 amino acids. CDR3 sequence reads: CAISDPGLVLYEQYF. In nucleotides, the CDR3 is TGTGCCATCAGTGACCCGGGACTAGTGCTCTACGAGCAGTACTTC.

V gene TRBV1 combines with J gene TRBJ2-5; the table calls TRBD1, which could not be checked here. TRBV1 is noted as a pseudogene. CDR3 length equals 15 residues. The DNA of the CDR3 is TGCACCAGCAGCCAAATGAGGACAGTGCAAGAGACCCAGTACTTC. Protein product: CTSSQMRTVQETQYF.

This sequence joins TRBV7-8 and TRBJ1-4; D ambiguous. The CDR3 has 17 residues. Germline CDR1 reads SGHVS; CDR2 reads FQNEAQ. Trimming cost V 0 bases and J 8 bases, with 19 bases left between them. In DNA form, the CDR3 reads TGTGCCAGCAGCTTAGCCTCTACGGCGGGTATAGGGGAAAAACTGTTTTTT. Protein sequence: CASSLASTAGIGEKLFF.

This rearrangement joins TRBV18 to TRBJ2-7; 7 positions match TRBD1. Germline assignment: CDR1 KGHSH and CDR2 LQKENI. This CDR3 is built from 13 residues. Unmatched junction bases numbered 2, after V lost 4 bases and J lost 2 bases. For the CDR3, the DNA is TGTGCCAGCTCACAAACAGGGGCCTACGAGCAGTACTTC. Protein sequence: CASSQTGAYEQYF.

The V gene is TRBV7-7, the J gene TRBJ1-1; no firm D call. V shed 5 bases and J shed 1 base, with 8 bases lying between them. This CDR3 is 13 amino acids long. From germline, CDR1 is SSHAT and CDR2 FNYEAQ (reference sequence). For the CDR3, the DNA is TGTGCCAGCAGCAGTACACCGAACACTGAAGCTTTCTTT. Its translation: CASSSTPNTEAFF.

V is TRBV18 and J is TRBJ1-1; D is ambiguous. The CDR3 contains 15 residues. Trimming took 2 bases from V and 1 from J, leaving 11 bases between them. The germline gives CDR1 KGHSH, CDR2 LQKENI. The CDR3 region has the DNA TGTGCCAGCTCACCAGAACAGAGACAGAACACTGAAGCTTTCTTT. Its protein is CASSPEQRQNTEAFF.

The chain links TRBV20-1 to TRBJ2-1; possibly TRBD1 for D (6 bases). Trimming removed 3 bases from V and 7 bases from J, with 13 bases in between. CDR1 and CDR2 from the germline V gene are DFQATT and SNEGSKA (reference sequence). The CDR3 is 13 amino acids. The CDR3 DNA sequence: TGCAGTGCTAGTTTAGGGGGAACAAATGAGCAGTTCTTC. This encodes CSASLGGTNEQFF.

CDR3 sequence: CASSPDRTSPRYEQYF. CDR3 sequence (DNA): TGTGCCAGCTCACCAGATCGGACTAGCCCCCGGTACGAGCAGTACTTC. V usage is TRBV18 and J usage is TRBJ2-7; 8 bases are a match to TRBD2. There are 16 residues in the CDR3. The germline V gene encodes CDR1 KGHSH and CDR2 LQKENI. The V gene end was trimmed by 2 bases and the J gene end by 4 bases; junction bases not matched to a gene: 10.

This chain connects TRBV10-3 to TRBJ2-1, with 10 bases that match TRBD1. This CDR3 has 16 residues. V gave up 6 bases and J gave up 4 bases; unmatched junction bases: 9. The germline gives CDR1 ENHRY, CDR2 SYGVKD. The CDR3 nucleotides read TGTGCCATCAGCTCTAGGACAGGGGGGTATTACAATGAGCAGTTCTTC. This gives the protein CAISSRTGGYYNEQFF.

The sample holds one count of this clone. The chain is built from TRBV30 and TRBJ2-1; TRBD2 matches 12 bases. Trimming at V came to 2 bases and at J to 9 bases, leaving 8 bases not matched to a gene. The CDR3 consists of 15 residues. Germline V gene sequence: CDR1 GTSNPN, CDR2 SVGIG (reference sequence). The CDR3 bases are TGTGCCTGGAGTTGGGTACTAGCGGGAGGAGGTGAGCAGTTCTTC. The encoded protein is CAWSWVLAGGGEQFF.

The chain has TRBV15 and TRBJ1-2; D is uncertain. V lost 0 bases to trimming and J lost 14 bases, with 16 bases between them. The V gene's germline CDR1 is LNHNV and CDR2 YYDKDF (reference sequence). This CDR3 has 13 amino acids. The CDR3 nucleotides read TGTGCCACCAGCAGAGATCGGTGGGCAGGCCCTACCTTC. Its protein product is CATSRDRWAGPTF.